This T cell receptor beta chain comes out of a study of beta chain features in type 1 diabetes. The germline gives CDR1 SGHDT, CDR2 YYEEEE. Trimming stripped 4 bases from V and 0 bases from J, with 11 bases between. The CDR3 is 15 residues long. Study-wide findings and caveats: TCRB CDR3 length was moderately but significantly reduced in all four CD4+ subsets of Type 1 diabetes patients. The cDNA sequencing approach could over-represent high-TCR-expressing cells.

On this clone: Its antigen is still unknown.

Of the isolated RNA, all was reverse transcribed, and so the sequenced material was expressed TCRB transcripts. Sequencing used immunoSEQ multiplex PCR; TCRdb keeps in-frame clones, though not all of them. Among 200,000 to 250,000 clones, around 68% were seen once, and the ten largest hold 0.053%. J is TRBJ2-1 and V is TRBV5-6; D is possibly TRBD1 (6 bases). This TCR came from a man aged 25 to 40 in good health. What was sequenced was naive CD4+ T cells from blood. CDR3 DNA: TGTGCCAGCAGCACCACAGGGCTCTCCTACAATGAGCAGTTCTTC. Protein product: CASSTTGLSYNEQFF.